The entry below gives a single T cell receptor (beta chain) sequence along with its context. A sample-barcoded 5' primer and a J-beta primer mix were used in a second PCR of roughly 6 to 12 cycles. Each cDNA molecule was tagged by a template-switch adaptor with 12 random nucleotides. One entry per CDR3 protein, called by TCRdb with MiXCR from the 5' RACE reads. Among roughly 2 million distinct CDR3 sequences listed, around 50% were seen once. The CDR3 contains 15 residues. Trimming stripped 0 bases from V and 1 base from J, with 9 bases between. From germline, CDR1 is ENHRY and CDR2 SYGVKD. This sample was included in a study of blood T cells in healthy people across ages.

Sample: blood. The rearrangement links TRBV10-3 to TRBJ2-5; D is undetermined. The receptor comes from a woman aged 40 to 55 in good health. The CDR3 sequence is CAISESDKAQETQYF. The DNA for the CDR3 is TGTGCCATCAGTGAGTCAGACAAGGCCCAAGAGACCCAGTACTTC.